This is a list of T cell receptor beta chains from one sample in a study of tumor T cells in aggressive B-cell lymphoma. Measured with immunoSEQ multiplex PCR; TCRdb has only the in-frame clones, and not every one. This sample yields some 2,400 clones, of which 70% to 85% are seen a single time; roughly 4.5% belongs to the top ten. Sequenced input: tumor tissue. The source is an adult with diffuse large B cell lymphoma. Each CDR3 is given with its conserved first and last residue. Fields, in order: V gene, CDR3 length, CDR3 protein.

v_call: TRBV7-2
cdr3_length: 13
cdr3_aa: CASSPRFGEKLFF

v_call: TRBV29-1
cdr3_length: 14
cdr3_aa: CSVDPGMVRETQYF

v_call: TRBV6-1
cdr3_length: 14
cdr3_aa: CASSEQGLNTEAFF

v_call: TRBV5-1
cdr3_length: 16
cdr3_aa: CASSPTTGTSVYEQYF

v_call: TRBV5-6
cdr3_length: 17
cdr3_aa: CASSSAGLAGFTGELFF

v_call: TRBV29-1
cdr3_length: 13
cdr3_aa: CSVEGTGGNTIYF

v_call: TRBV7-9
cdr3_length: 16
cdr3_aa: CASSLGGLASYNEQFF

v_call: TRBV29-1
cdr3_length: 14
cdr3_aa: CNVDLGGRPGGYTF

v_call: TRBV27
cdr3_length: 15
cdr3_aa: CASRIGQGRDEKLFF

v_call: TRBV5-8
cdr3_length: 10
cdr3_aa: CASSFFGQFF

v_call: TRBV28
cdr3_length: 14
cdr3_aa: CASSLPSFNNEQFF

v_call: TRBV4-2
cdr3_length: 15
cdr3_aa: CASSHTGSGTNEQFF

v_call: TRBV7-3
cdr3_length: 14
cdr3_aa: CASSPVTSGDEQFF